The source of this T cell receptor (beta chain) is a study of T cells after yellow fever vaccination. Study background: Preparation of the low-cell-number fractions used SMART-Seq v4 Ultra Low Input.

J was trimmed by 8 bases and V by 0 bases; bases with no gene match: 19. CDR3 length: 19 residues. Germline CDR1 reads DFQATT; CDR2 reads SNEGSKA (reference sequence). TCRdb reanalysed the 5' RACE reads using MiXCR and keeps one entry per CDR3 protein. The sample records 310,000 or so distinct CDR3 sequences, 3.6% being singletons. The table lists this clonotype with many counts. The chain uses TRBV20-1 and TRBJ2-1, with 10 positions matching TRBD2. The sequencing here drew on PBMCs, taken on the day of the yellow fever booster vaccination. This clonotype was sampled from a man younger than 30 who received the YFV17D yellow fever vaccine. CDR3: CSAREQAGGRRVRRDEQFF. CDR3 nucleotide sequence: TGCAGTGCTAGAGAACAAGCGGGGGGGCGCAGAGTAAGGCGTGATGAGCAGTTCTTC.